These 12 T cell receptor beta chains were sequenced from one sample in a study of cytomegalovirus exposure and HLA in healthy donors. The protocol was immunoSEQ multiplex PCR, while the TCRdb copy is restricted to in-frame clones and leaves out a portion. The sample lists about 110,000 clones, approximately 94% seen once, with about 0.7% in the top ten. The specimen sequenced was PBMCs. Receptors were obtained from a young woman in good health and CMV-seronegative.

The gene calls are TRBV5-1 and TRBJ2-3, with TRBD1 identical over 9 bases. After removal of 4 bases from V and 5 bases from J, the junction contained 5 bases not matched to a gene. CDR3 length: 14 residues. Germline V lookup: CDR1 SGHRS, CDR2 YFSETQ. The CDR3 DNA reads as TGCGCCAGCAGCCCTGGGACAGGGCGAGATACGCAGTATTTT. As protein: CASSPGTGRDTQYF.

The CDR3 DNA reads TGTGCCAGCCTTCGGGGGACCAAGGGCGAGACCCAGTACTTC. This translates into CASLRGTKGETQYF. The V call is TRBV6-1, the J call TRBJ2-5, with D maybe TRBD2 (6 bases). The ends were cut back, 8 bases at V and 5 bases at J, with 18 bases in the middle. This CDR3 region has 14 residues. Germline V gene sequence: CDR1 MNHNS, CDR2 SASEGT.

The chain couples TRBV28 to TRBJ1-2; 8 nucleotides match TRBD1. The ends lost 2 bases at V and 3 bases at J; junction bases unmatched: 11. There are 17 residues in the CDR3. Germline V lookup: CDR1 MDHEN, CDR2 SYDVKM. The CDR3 protein is CASSLRRGHGRDYGYTF. In DNA, the CDR3 is TGTGCCAGCAGTTTACGCAGGGGGCATGGAAGAGACTATGGCTACACCTTC.

The gene calls are TRBV7-8 and TRBJ2-7; 11 bases are shared with TRBD1. Germline V gives CDR1 SGHVS, CDR2 FQNEAQ. CDR3 length: 16 residues. The ends lost 10 bases at V and 3 bases at J; junction bases unmatched: 14. The CDR3 coding sequence is TGTGCCACCGCGAAACGGGGGGACAGGGGGAGCTACGAGCAGTACTTC. Translated: CATAKRGDRGSYEQYF.

V and J are TRBV9 and TRBJ2-2, with D perhaps TRBD1 (6 bases). Deletions cut 0 bases from V and 0 bases from J, with 12 bases between. Germline values: CDR1 SGDLS, CDR2 YYNGEE. The CDR3 extends over 17 amino acids. The CDR3 region is CASSVVMGHPNTGELFF. CDR3 nucleotide sequence: TGTGCCAGCAGCGTAGTAATGGGACACCCGAACACCGGGGAGCTGTTTTTT.

The J gene is TRBJ1-1, the V gene TRBV7-2; no reliable D call. The CDR3 is 14 residues long. With 1 base removed from V and 3 bases from J, the gap between germline ends came to 9 bases. The germline gives CDR1 SGHTA, CDR2 FQGNSA. The CDR3 spells CASSLEAGYTEAFF. Here the CDR3 DNA reads TGTGCCAGCAGCTTAGAGGCGGGCTACACTGAAGCTTTCTTT.

The CDR3 region has the DNA TGTGCCAGCAGGAGGACATTCAGCAATCAGCCCCAGCATTTT. Protein: CASRRTFSNQPQHF. The V call is TRBV6-5, the J call TRBJ1-5; TRBD1 might be the D (5 bases). There are 14 residues in the CDR3. Trimming stripped 6 bases from V and 1 base from J, with 10 bases between. Germline CDR1 reads MNHEY; CDR2 reads SVGAGI.

The chain uses TRBV6-1 and TRBJ2-7; 9 nucleotides line up with TRBD1. Trimming at V came to 4 bases and at J to 4 bases, leaving 5 bases not matched to a gene. Germline CDR1 reads MNHNS; CDR2 reads SASEGT. This CDR3 region has 14 residues. The CDR3: CASSADRGGYEQYF. In DNA form, the CDR3 reads TGTGCCAGCAGTGCAGACAGGGGGGGATACGAGCAGTACTTC.

V usage is TRBV28 and J usage is TRBJ1-5; 10 bases are shared with TRBD1. The CDR3 spans 16 residues. From germline, CDR1 is MDHEN and CDR2 SYDVKM. Losses at the gene ends were 2 bases for V and 5 bases for J; bases not matched to a gene: 6. CDR3 protein: CASSLGTGEDDQPQHF. The CDR3 nucleotides are TGTGCCAGCAGTTTAGGGACAGGGGAAGATGATCAGCCCCAGCATTTT.

The genes are TRBV4-1 and TRBJ1-2; no clear D. V was shortened by 3 bases and J by 7 bases, with 12 bases between the two germline ends. The germline V gene encodes CDR1 MGHRA and CDR2 YSYEKL. The CDR3 consists of 13 residues. Written as DNA, the CDR3 is TGCGCCAGCAGCCAGGTCTACGAGGCTGGCTACACCTTC. Amino acid sequence: CASSQVYEAGYTF.

The chain is built from TRBV10-3 and TRBJ2-7, with TRBD2 matching 9 bases. J was trimmed by 5 bases and V by 6 bases; bases with no gene match: 11. This CDR3 region has 15 residues. From germline, CDR1 is ENHRY and CDR2 SYGVKD. CDR3 coding DNA: TGTGCCATCAGCCCCGGTGCGGGGGGGCCCGACGAGCAGTACTTC. Protein product: CAISPGAGGPDEQYF.

This chain joins TRBV27 and TRBJ1-2; perhaps TRBD1 as D (5 bases). Germline values: CDR1 MNHEY, CDR2 SMNVEV (reference sequence). V was trimmed by 3 bases and J by 6 bases, leaving 11 bases between them. This CDR3 has 13 residues. For the CDR3, the DNA is TGTGCCAGCAGTTTCGACAGTAATCATGGCTACACCTTC. As protein: CASSFDSNHGYTF.